The 30 T cell receptor beta chains presented below share a single source sample, sequenced in a study of blood T cell repertoires in COVID-19. Using immunoSEQ multiplex PCR, the repertoire was profiled, and TCRdb retains in-frame clones only, with some absent. The sample includes about 100,000 clones, more than 85% of them seen just once. The sequencing sample was made of peripheral blood. The receptors were sampled from a man aged 30 to 45 in a cohort sampled during active COVID-19.

The rearrangement links TRBV6-5 to TRBJ1-5, with D maybe TRBD1 (5 bases). V lost 6 bases and J 11 bases, leaving 23 bases between the germline ends. The germline CDR1 and CDR2 sequences are MNHEY and SVGAGI. This CDR3 has 15 residues. The CDR3 sequence: CASRSSGLTQGAQHF. CDR3 DNA sequence: TGTGCCAGCAGGTCATCCGGGCTCACCCAGGGTGCCCAGCATTTT.

This chain joins TRBV12-5 and TRBJ2-5, with 7 bases matching TRBD2. Trimming cost V 0 bases and J 4 bases; bases outside gene matches: 8. The CDR3 spans 16 residues. Germline V gives CDR1 LGHNT, CDR2 FRNRAP. The CDR3 region has the DNA TGTGCTAGTGGTTTGGTAGTTACTAGCGCTTCAGAGACCCAGTACTTC. Protein product: CASGLVVTSASETQYF.

The chain links TRBV5-4 to TRBJ1-4; 9 bases are a match to TRBD1. Per the germline V gene, CDR1 is SGHNT and CDR2 is YYREEE (reference sequence). This CDR3 is built from 15 residues. V was clipped by 0 bases and J by 7 bases; unmatched bases: 4. The CDR3 bases are TGTGCCAGCAGCTTGGGCGGGACAGGGAGTGAAAAACTGTTTTTT. Translation gives CASSLGGTGSEKLFF.

V usage is TRBV27 and J usage is TRBJ2-7; the match to TRBD1 covers 10 bases. The germline V gene has CDR1 MNHEY and CDR2 SMNVEV (reference sequence). V shed 0 bases and J 5 bases; nucleotides not matched to a gene: 4. The CDR3 extends over 15 amino acids. CDR3: CASSLSRTGGNEQYF. The CDR3 DNA follows: TGTGCCAGCAGTTTATCGCGGACAGGGGGTAACGAGCAGTACTTC.

V gene TRBV7-2 combines with J gene TRBJ2-3; D is uncertain. Germline V gives CDR1 SGHTA, CDR2 FQGNSA. There are 14 residues in the CDR3. V lost 3 bases to trimming and J lost 0 bases, with 7 bases between them. The CDR3 loop is CASSLQRSTDTQYF. Here the CDR3 DNA reads TGTGCCAGCAGCTTGCAACGGAGCACAGATACGCAGTATTTT.

The chain joins TRBV18 to TRBJ2-7; TRBD2 aligns across 15 bases. Germline CDR1 KGHSH, CDR2 LQKENI. The CDR3 contains 16 residues. Unmatched junction bases numbered 6, after V lost 6 bases and J lost 3 bases. For the CDR3, the DNA is TGTGCCAGCTCGTGGACTAGCGGGGGGGCCGTCTACGAGCAGTACTTC. Translated, it gives CASSWTSGGAVYEQYF. Full variable domain (remainder filled in from reference TRBV18 and TRBJ2-7): NAGVMQNPRHLVRRRGQEARLRCSPMKGHSHVYWYRQLPEEGLKFMVYLQKENIIDESGMPKERFSAEFPKEGPSILRIQQVVRGDSAAYFCASSWTSGGAVYEQYFGPGTRLTVT.

J is TRBJ2-2 and V is TRBV10-3; TRBD2 might be the D (5 bases). Germline CDR1 is ENHRY and CDR2 is SYGVKD. The V and J ends lost 1 base and 0 bases respectively, with 15 bases between them. The CDR3 spans 18 residues. The CDR3 DNA sequence: TGTGCCATCAGTGAGTTCCCGGGATCCATGGCGAACACCGGGGAGCTGTTTTTT. It translates to CAISEFPGSMANTGELFF.

This clone was picked up one time. The V and J genes are TRBV19 and TRBJ1-5, with 8 bases identical to TRBD1. The germline CDR1 and CDR2 sequences are LNHDA and SQIVND (reference sequence). Unmatched junction bases numbered 17, after V lost 7 bases and J lost 6 bases. This CDR3 comprises 17 residues. The CDR3 sequence is CASNPRQGPRTPQPQHF. The CDR3 DNA reads as TGTGCCAGTAACCCAAGACAGGGGCCGAGAACACCTCAGCCCCAGCATTTT.

There are a few counts of this clone. CDR3 amino acids: CASSLSTGAIYEQYF. DNA of the CDR3: TGTGCCAGCAGTTTATCCACGGGAGCCATATACGAGCAGTACTTC. The genes are TRBV27 and TRBJ2-7; D might be TRBD2 (6 bases). V lost 0 bases and J 4 bases, leaving 13 bases between the germline ends. This CDR3 is 15 amino acids long. Germline CDR1 MNHEY, CDR2 SMNVEV (reference sequence).

The chain links TRBV28 to TRBJ1-4, with 10 bases fitting TRBD1. Losses at the gene ends were 7 bases for V and 0 bases for J; bases not matched to a gene: 11. CDR3 size: 18 residues. Germline values: CDR1 MDHEN, CDR2 SYDVKM. CDR3 loop: CASTDDRGPGSTNEKLFF. The CDR3 DNA reads TGTGCCAGCACTGATGACAGGGGGCCTGGGTCAACTAATGAAAAACTGTTTTTT.

This chain connects TRBV6-5 to TRBJ1-1; D not certain. This CDR3 contains 15 residues. The V and J ends lost 0 bases and 2 bases respectively, with 10 bases between them. CDR1 is MNHEY, CDR2 SVGAGI, per germline. The CDR3 DNA reads TGTGCCAGCAGTTACTCGGCATCGCCAAACACTGAAGCTTTCTTT. The encoded protein is CASSYSASPNTEAFF.

A few counts support this clone. The chain has TRBV2 and TRBJ2-7; 9 bases match TRBD1. Germline-derived CDR1 and CDR2 are SNHLY and FYNNEI. This CDR3 spans 13 amino acids. Trimming removed 9 bases from V and 6 bases from J; junction bases left unmatched: 9. The CDR3 loop reads CASERDRASEQYF. CDR3 DNA sequence: TGTGCCAGTGAGAGGGACAGGGCGTCCGAGCAGTACTTC. The full variable domain, with the rest looked up from reference TRBV2 and TRBJ2-7, is EPEVTQTPSHQVTQMGQEVILRCVPISNHLYFYWYRQILGQKVEFLVSFYNNEISEKSEIFDDQFSVERPDGSNFTLKIRSTKLEDSAMYFCASERDRASEQYFGPGTRLTVT.

The rearrangement links TRBV28 to TRBJ1-4; D call uncertain. Trimming left V 7 bases short and J 3 bases short, with 15 bases between. There are 15 residues in the CDR3. Per the germline V gene, CDR1 is MDHEN and CDR2 is SYDVKM. The CDR3 is CASTLVGEANEKLFF. The CDR3, as DNA: TGTGCCAGCACCCTCGTCGGGGAGGCTAATGAAAAACTGTTTTTT.

This clone has just a few counts. The chain carries TRBV7-8 and TRBJ1-5, with 10 positions matching TRBD1. Losses at the gene ends were 5 bases for V and 3 bases for J; bases not matched to a gene: 7. Germline values: CDR1 SGHVS, CDR2 FQNEAQ. CDR3 size: 16 residues. CDR3 sequence (DNA): TGTGCCAGCAGCCCTGGGACAGGGGTCCCCAATCAGCCCCAGCATTTT. Its translation: CASSPGTGVPNQPQHF.

The chain joins TRBV18 to TRBJ2-3; 9 nucleotides agree with TRBD1. CDR1 and CDR2 from the germline V gene are KGHSH and LQKENI. Germline trimming cut 2 bases from V and 1 base from J; bases unmatched to any gene: 16. The CDR3 sequence is 20 residues long. CDR3 DNA sequence: TGTGCCAGCTCACCAGGCAACAGGGGGCCCTGGGTAAAGGGCACAGATACGCAGTATTTT. Translation: CASSPGNRGPWVKGTDTQYF.

This clone was observed many times. This chain joins TRBV3-1 (or the pseudogene TRBV3-2) and TRBJ2-2; D call uncertain. Looked up from germline, CDR1 is LGHDT and CDR2 is YNNKEL (reference sequence). There are 19 residues in the CDR3. V lost 0 bases to trimming and J lost 0 bases, with 17 bases between them. The CDR3 bases are TGTGCCAGCAGCCAAGATCATGGGCGCCTCGACGCGAACACCGGGGAGCTGTTTTTT. This sequence encodes CASSQDHGRLDANTGELFF.

In its sample, this clone was seen once. CDR3 loop: CASGPDRNYGYTF. The DNA for the CDR3 is TGTGCTAGTGGACCGGACAGGAACTATGGCTACACCTTC. The chain is built from TRBV12-5 and TRBJ1-2, with 7 bases lining up with TRBD1. CDR1 is LGHNT, CDR2 FRNRAP, per germline. V was pared by 6 bases and J by 2 bases, with 3 bases of the junction left unmatched. The CDR3 covers 13 residues.

The rearrangement links TRBV7-9 to TRBJ2-1, with TRBD2 matching over 14 bases. V dropped 5 bases and J dropped 7; count of bases not matched to a gene: 7. The CDR3 spans 16 residues. Germline CDR1 is SEHNR and CDR2 is FQNEAQ (reference sequence). The CDR3 loop is CASSPPGTSGGNEQFF. The CDR3 DNA reads TGTGCCAGCAGCCCCCCCGGGACTAGCGGGGGTAATGAGCAGTTCTTC.

The chain combines TRBV7-2 with TRBJ1-5; possibly TRBD1 for D (5 bases). In germline, CDR1 is SGHTA, CDR2 FQGNSA. This CDR3 spans 18 amino acids. Between the trimmed V and J ends, which lost 1 base and 0 bases, there was a span of 16 bases. DNA of the CDR3: TGTGCCAGCAGCTTAGAACCACCTCTTAGGGGTAGCAATCAGCCCCAGCATTTT. Protein: CASSLEPPLRGSNQPQHF.

The V gene is TRBV19, the J gene TRBJ2-5; possible D gene TRBD2, 6 bases. This CDR3 spans 16 amino acids. Trimming took off 1 base at V and 5 bases at J, with 17 bases between the two ends. In germline, CDR1 is LNHDA, CDR2 SQIVND (reference sequence). CDR3 DNA: TGTGCCAGTAGTATAGGAAGATGGGCAGGAGGGGAGACCCAGTACTTC. Its protein product is CASSIGRWAGGETQYF.

The chain carries TRBV28 and TRBJ2-1; TRBD2 matches at 12 bases. The V gene's germline CDR1 is MDHEN and CDR2 SYDVKM. The CDR3 has 15 amino acids. Trimming removed 4 bases from V and 5 bases from J; junction bases left unmatched: 3. The CDR3 here is CASSSSGGANNEQFF. The CDR3 bases are TGTGCCAGCAGTTCTAGCGGGGGGGCAAACAATGAGCAGTTCTTC.

The genes are TRBV4-3 and TRBJ1-4, with 7 positions matching TRBD1. V trimming: 5 bases; J trimming: 5 bases; junction bases outside the gene matches: 8. Germline values: CDR1 LGHNA, CDR2 YSLEER. The CDR3 extends over 15 amino acids. The CDR3 reads CASSSTGQLNEKLFF. In nucleotides, the CDR3 is TGCGCCAGCAGCTCAACGGGACAGCTGAATGAAAAACTGTTTTTT.

Only one count was recorded for this clone. The chain has TRBV6-6 and TRBJ1-6; 8 bases map to TRBD1. V dropped 5 bases and J dropped 0; count of bases not matched to a gene: 6. CDR1 MNHNY and CDR2 SVGAGI come from the germline V gene (reference sequence). The CDR3 totals 17 residues. The CDR3 sequence is CASSRHRGGSYNSPLHF. DNA of the CDR3: TGTGCCAGCAGTCGTCACAGGGGGGGCTCCTATAATTCACCCCTCCACTTT.

The J gene is TRBJ1-1, the V gene TRBV6-5; no definite D call. The V end lost 2 bases, the J end lost 1 base, and 14 bases lay between the germline ends. Germline CDR1 reads MNHEY; CDR2 reads SVGAGI. This CDR3 is 16 amino acids long. For the CDR3, the DNA is TGTGCCAGCAGTTACGACGGGATTGCTTCGAACACTGAAGCTTTCTTT. This encodes CASSYDGIASNTEAFF.

A single count supports this clone. The V call is TRBV3-1 (or the pseudogene TRBV3-2), the J call TRBJ2-5; no clear D gene. Germline assignment: CDR1 LGHDT and CDR2 YNNKEL (reference sequence). Trimming took 1 base from V and 0 from J, leaving 15 bases between them. The CDR3 loop spans 17 amino acids. The CDR3 region is CASSQVSTSRYQETQYF. The DNA for the CDR3 is TGTGCCAGCAGCCAAGTTAGCACTTCCCGGTACCAAGAGACCCAGTACTTC.

J is TRBJ1-1 and V is TRBV5-1, with D maybe TRBD1 (5 bases). Between the trimmed V and J ends, which lost 4 bases and 2 bases, there was a span of 9 bases. Germline V gives CDR1 SGHRS, CDR2 YFSETQ. CDR3 length: 13 amino acids. CDR3 sequence reads: CASSLTDNTEAFF. In DNA form, the CDR3 reads TGCGCCAGCAGCCTGACAGATAACACTGAAGCTTTCTTT. Using reference TRBV5-1 and TRBJ1-1 for the parts outside the CDR3, the full variable domain is KAGVTQTPRYLIKTRGQQVTLSCSPISGHRSVSWYQQTPGQGLQFLFEYFSETQRNKGNFPGRFSGRQFSNSRSEMNVSTLELGDSALYLCASSLTDNTEAFFGQGTRLTVV.

V is TRBV7-2 and J is TRBJ1-2; D remains unclear. The ends were cut back, 5 bases at V and 4 bases at J, with 14 bases in the middle. The CDR3 is made up of 14 amino acids. Germline V gives CDR1 SGHTA, CDR2 FQGNSA. The chain's CDR3 is CASSPSRVSYGYTF. The CDR3, as DNA: TGTGCCAGCAGCCCTAGTCGGGTGAGCTATGGCTACACCTTC.

The chain carries TRBV7-2 and TRBJ1-2, with a possible D match to TRBD1 (6 bases). Looked up from germline, CDR1 is SGHTA and CDR2 is FQGNSA. The V gene lost 4 bases and the J gene lost 5 bases, with 20 bases spanning the gap. This CDR3 comprises 16 residues. The CDR3 protein is CASSSPRIQGGYGYTF. As DNA, the CDR3 is TGTGCCAGCAGCTCGCCGCGAATACAGGGTGGTTATGGCTACACCTTC. Full variable domain (remainder filled in from reference TRBV7-2 and TRBJ1-2): GAGVSQSPSNKVTEKGKDVELRCDPISGHTALYWYRQSLGQGLEFLIYFQGNSAPDKSGLPSDRFSAERTGGSVSTLTIQRTQQEDSAVYLCASSSPRIQGGYGYTFGSGTRLTVV.

The chain combines TRBV4-1 with TRBJ1-1; TRBD1 agrees at 9 bases. Losses at the gene ends were 4 bases for V and 5 bases for J; bases not matched to a gene: 5. In germline, CDR1 is MGHRA, CDR2 YSYEKL. The CDR3 extends over 14 amino acids. In DNA, the CDR3 is TGCGCCAGCAGCCCCCGGGACAGGGAGACTGAAGCTTTCTTT. This sequence encodes CASSPRDRETEAFF.

J is TRBJ2-7 and V is TRBV10-3; 10 bases agree with TRBD2. There are 14 residues in the CDR3. The V and J ends lost 6 bases and 4 bases, in that order; junction bases with no gene match: 6. From germline, CDR1 is ENHRY and CDR2 SYGVKD. The CDR3 nucleotides are TGTGCCATCAGAGGCCCGGGACTAGCGTACGAGCAGTACTTC. Translating it yields CAIRGPGLAYEQYF.